One and the same sample provided the 26 T cell receptor beta chains below, sequenced in a study of T cells after yellow fever vaccination. TCRdb analysed the 5' RACE reads with MiXCR anew, one entry per CDR3 protein. The sample has 250,000 or so distinct CDR3 sequences; 3.6% are singletons. The sample here was PBMCs, taken 15 days after the yellow fever booster vaccination. All receptors derive from a man between 18 and 35 years old who received the YFV17D yellow fever vaccine.

The chain links TRBV4-3 to TRBJ2-2; D possibly corresponds to TRBD1 (5 bases). The CDR3 length is 16 residues. Looked up from germline, CDR1 is LGHNA and CDR2 is YSLEER. Deletions cut 1 base from V and 4 bases from J, with 13 bases between. CDR3 in DNA: TGCGCCAGCAGCCAAGGACCCGACAGAACCACCGGGGAGCTGTTTTTT. It encodes CASSQGPDRTTGELFF.

This clonotype has a count of ten or more. The V and J genes are TRBV7-9 and TRBJ2-1, with TRBD1 as a possible D gene (6 bases). Germline CDR1 SEHNR, CDR2 FQNEAQ (reference sequence). CDR3 length: 13 residues. The germline V and J ends were trimmed by 3 bases and 7 bases, with 10 bases remaining between them. The CDR3 DNA follows: TGTGCCAGCAGCTTTACAGGGCTAAATGAGCAGTTCTTC. It is translated as CASSFTGLNEQFF.

This clonotype was counted once. A much larger clone is a single base away; this may be a read error. This chain joins TRBV7-2 and TRBJ2-7; no reliable D call. Germline CDR1 reads SGHTA; CDR2 reads FQGNSA. The CDR3 is 15 amino acids. The CDR3 nucleotides read TGTGCCAGCAGCTTAGTCGTGTCCAAGACCTACGAGCACTACTTC. As protein: CASSLVVSKTYEHYF. The full variable domain, in which reference TRBV7-2 and TRBJ2-7 provide the parts outside the CDR3, is GAGVSQSPSNKVTEKGKDVELRCDPISGHTALYWYRQSLGQGLEFLIYFQGNSAPDKSGLPSDRFSAERTGGSVSTLTIQRTQQEDSAVYLCASSLVVSKTYEHYFGPGTRLTVT.

Ten or more counts support this clonotype. The rearrangement uses TRBV4-1 and TRBJ2-3, with 8 bases lining up with TRBD2. This CDR3 has 17 residues. The germline gives CDR1 MGHRA, CDR2 YSYEKL. With 0 bases clipped from V and 6 bases from J, the junction kept 11 bases outside the gene matches. The CDR3 DNA follows: TGCGCCAGCAGCCAAGATTATTCGGGGGGGTCGTCCGATACGCAGTATTTT. It translates to CASSQDYSGGSSDTQYF.

This clonotype was found many times. The junction does not match germline at one end; this may be a read error. The chain links TRBV5-5 to TRBJ2-2, with TRBD1 matching 7 bases. This CDR3 contains 16 residues. In germline, CDR1 is SGHKS, CDR2 YYEKEE (reference sequence). CDR3 residues: CACSLFGQVHTGELFF. CDR3 DNA sequence: TGTGCCTGCAGCCTATTTGGACAGGTTCACACCGGGGAGCTGTTTTTT.

There are a few counts of this clonotype. The rearrangement uses TRBV7-2 and TRBJ2-3; D uncertain. The CDR3 consists of 13 residues. Germline V gives CDR1 SGHTA, CDR2 FQGNSA. The V gene lost 3 bases and the J gene lost 0 bases, with 4 bases spanning the gap. Here the CDR3 reads CASSFVSTDTQYF. The CDR3 DNA is TGTGCCAGCAGCTTTGTCAGCACAGATACGCAGTATTTT. The full variable domain, rest sourced from reference TRBV7-2 and TRBJ2-3, is GAGVSQSPSNKVTEKGKDVELRCDPISGHTALYWYRQSLGQGLEFLIYFQGNSAPDKSGLPSDRFSAERTGGSVSTLTIQRTQQEDSAVYLCASSFVSTDTQYFGPGTRLTVL.

At least ten counts were recorded for this clonotype. The chain carries TRBV7-2 and TRBJ1-1, with D uncertain. The germline CDR1 and CDR2 sequences are SGHTA and FQGNSA. V was shortened by 5 bases and J by 10 bases, with 11 bases between the two germline ends. The CDR3 spans 11 residues. This chain's CDR3 is CASSLLRVAFF. In nucleotides, the CDR3 is TGTGCCAGCAGCCTACTACGGGTAGCTTTCTTT.

This clonotype was seen a few times. The chain recombines TRBV18 with TRBJ1-3, with D unresolved. CDR3 length: 14 residues. The germline CDR1 and CDR2 sequences are KGHSH and LQKENI. V gave up 3 bases and J gave up 2 bases, with 8 bases separating them. The chain's CDR3 is CASSPGLTGNTIYF. CDR3 in DNA: TGTGCCAGCTCACCTGGTTTAACTGGAAACACCATATATTTT.

This clonotype was seen at least ten times. The gene calls are TRBV5-1 and TRBJ2-1; 9 bases align to TRBD1. Trimming removed 4 bases from V and 1 base from J; junction bases left unmatched: 0. Germline V gene sequence: CDR1 SGHRS, CDR2 YFSETQ. This CDR3 region has 14 residues. This CDR3 reads CASSGQGSYNEQFF. CDR3 DNA sequence: TGCGCCAGCAGCGGACAGGGGTCCTACAATGAGCAGTTCTTC. Using reference TRBV5-1 and TRBJ2-1 for the parts outside the CDR3, the full variable domain is KAGVTQTPRYLIKTRGQQVTLSCSPISGHRSVSWYQQTPGQGLQFLFEYFSETQRNKGNFPGRFSGRQFSNSRSEMNVSTLELGDSALYLCASSGQGSYNEQFFGPGTRLTVL.

A remark on this clonotype: With a much larger clone just one base away, this may be a read error. This chain's CDR3 is CASISRQLLAGELFF. CDR3 coding DNA: TGTGCCAGCATCTCACGACAGTTGTTGGCCGGGGAGCTGTTTTTT. The chain employs TRBV7-2 and TRBJ2-2; perhaps TRBD1 as D (5 bases). This CDR3 has 15 amino acids. Germline V CDR1 and CDR2: SGHTA, FQGNSA. With 7 bases removed from V and 6 bases from J, the gap between germline ends came to 18 bases.

This clonotype was seen many times. This chain links TRBV3-1 with TRBJ2-7; no clear D. Trimming took off 1 base at V and 3 bases at J, with 7 bases between the two ends. The V gene's germline CDR1 is LGHDT and CDR2 YNNKEL (reference sequence). The CDR3 contains 13 residues. This CDR3 is CASSQGPFYEQYF. The CDR3 DNA follows: TGTGCCAGCAGCCAAGGTCCGTTCTACGAGCAGTACTTC.

This clonotype appeared many times. The genes are TRBV4-3 and TRBJ2-1; 9 bases are shared with TRBD1. The CDR3 sequence is 15 residues long. Germline lookup yields CDR1 LGHNA and CDR2 YSLEER. Trimming removed 8 bases from V and 6 bases from J; junction bases left unmatched: 11. CDR3 coding DNA: TGCGCCAGCGGGCCGTTGGGACAGGGAGGCAATGAGCAGTTCTTC. It codes for CASGPLGQGGNEQFF.

This clonotype came up many times. The chain's CDR3 is CASSFPGLGADTQYF. The CDR3 DNA sequence: TGTGCCAGCAGCTTCCCGGGACTAGGGGCAGATACGCAGTATTTT. This chain connects TRBV7-6 to TRBJ2-3, with TRBD2 identical over 8 bases. CDR3 length: 15 residues. Unmatched junction bases numbered 6, after V lost 3 bases and J lost 4 bases. The germline V gene has CDR1 SGHVS and CDR2 FNYEAQ.

This clonotype has at least ten counts. The chain employs TRBV10-3 and TRBJ2-1, with D unclear. Germline CDR1 reads ENHRY; CDR2 reads SYGVKD. Trimming removed 2 bases from V and 9 bases from J, with 8 bases in between. This CDR3 has 12 amino acids. The CDR3 region is CAISEDLFEQFF. The CDR3 DNA sequence: TGTGCCATCAGTGAGGATTTGTTTGAGCAGTTCTTC.

This chain uses TRBV19 with TRBJ2-5, with D possibly matching TRBD2 (6 bases). The CDR3 is made up of 13 amino acids. Looked up from germline, CDR1 is LNHDA and CDR2 is SQIVND (reference sequence). The V end was cut by 5 bases, the J end by 1 base, with 8 bases between. The CDR3 reads CASSGDFQETQYF. DNA for the CDR3: TGTGCCAGTAGTGGGGACTTCCAAGAGACCCAGTACTTC. Combining the CDR3 with reference TRBV19 and TRBJ2-5 gives the whole variable domain DGGITQSPKYLFRKEGQNVTLSCEQNLNHDAMYWYRQDPGQGLRLIYYSQIVNDFQKGDIAEGYSVSREKKESFPLTVTSAQKNPTAFYLCASSGDFQETQYFGPGTRLLVL.

This clonotype has at least ten counts. V gene TRBV7-3 combines with J gene TRBJ2-3, with a tentative D call TRBD1 (6 bases). Germline V lookup: CDR1 SGHTA, CDR2 FQGTGA. The CDR3 covers 15 residues. The ends were cut back, 0 bases at V and 2 bases at J, with 9 bases in the middle. The CDR3 region has the DNA TGTGCCAGCAGCTTAACGGGGGCCTCCACAGATACGCAGTATTTT. Its protein is CASSLTGASTDTQYF. The full variable domain, with the rest looked up from reference TRBV7-3 and TRBJ2-3, is GAGVSQTPSNKVTEKGKYVELRCDPISGHTALYWYRQSLGQGPEFLIYFQGTGAADDSGLPNDRFFAVRPEGSVSTLKIQRTERGDSAVYLCASSLTGASTDTQYFGPGTRLTVL.

This clonotype was detected ten times or more. The chain recombines TRBV6-2 or TRBV6-3 with TRBJ2-5, with D maybe TRBD2 (5 bases). This CDR3 spans 15 amino acids. Deletions cut 5 bases from V and 3 bases from J, with 16 bases between. From germline, CDR1 is MNHEY and CDR2 SVGEGT. The CDR3 bases are TGTGCCAGCAGTCCGCCAGCGGTGTTAAAAGAGACCCAGTACTTC. It codes for CASSPPAVLKETQYF.

This clonotype was observed many times. The genes are TRBV5-1 and TRBJ2-1; 7 nucleotides agree with TRBD1. The CDR3 runs 13 residues. Germline trimming cut 5 bases from V and 8 bases from J; bases unmatched to any gene: 7. Germline V gene sequence: CDR1 SGHRS, CDR2 YFSETQ. The CDR3 sequence is CASSYDRADEQFF. The CDR3 region has the DNA TGCGCCAGCAGTTACGACAGGGCGGATGAGCAGTTCTTC.

This clonotype appeared many times. This chain links TRBV5-1 with TRBJ2-3; D unclear. This CDR3 region has 16 residues. With 0 bases removed from V and 4 bases from J, the gap between germline ends came to 15 bases. Looked up from germline, CDR1 is SGHRS and CDR2 is YFSETQ. CDR3 amino acids: CASSLEPPTRPDTQYF. CDR3 sequence (DNA): TGCGCCAGCAGCTTGGAACCCCCCACGAGGCCAGATACGCAGTATTTT. Combining the CDR3 with reference TRBV5-1 and TRBJ2-3 gives the whole variable domain KAGVTQTPRYLIKTRGQQVTLSCSPISGHRSVSWYQQTPGQGLQFLFEYFSETQRNKGNFPGRFSGRQFSNSRSEMNVSTLELGDSALYLCASSLEPPTRPDTQYFGPGTRLTVL.

This clonotype has ten or more counts. V usage is TRBV11-1 and J usage is TRBJ2-4, with D unclear. The CDR3 has 13 amino acids. V dropped 5 bases and J dropped 2 bases, with 7 bases sitting between them. Germline V gene lookup returns CDR1 SGHAT and CDR2 FQDESV (reference sequence). The CDR3 reads CASSGLSKNIQYF. The CDR3 DNA is TGTGCCAGCAGCGGGCTCTCCAAAAACATTCAGTACTTC. The variable domain in full, completed from reference TRBV11-1 and TRBJ2-4, reads EAEVAQSPRYKITEKSQAVAFWCDPISGHATLYWYRQILGQGPELLVQFQDESVVDDSQLPKDRFSAERLKGVDSTLKIQPAELGDSAMYLCASSGLSKNIQYFGAGTRLSVL.

This clonotype was recorded at least ten times. The V call is TRBV5-6, the J call TRBJ2-5, with 8 bases aligning to TRBD2. V trimming: 2 bases; J trimming: 7 bases; junction bases outside the gene matches: 13. CDR1 is SGHDT, CDR2 YYEEEE, per germline. CDR3 length: 16 amino acids. In nucleotides, the CDR3 is TGTGCCAGCAGCTTATACGGACTTGCGGGGGGCCGGACCCAGTACTTC. Protein sequence: CASSLYGLAGGRTQYF.

This clonotype was seen ten or more times. The rearrangement links TRBV4-1 to TRBJ2-5, with 7 bases that match TRBD1. Trimming took 0 bases from V and 14 from J; bases not matched to a gene: 15. The CDR3 has 15 amino acids. Germline values: CDR1 MGHRA, CDR2 YSYEKL. Here the CDR3 reads CASSQEIDRAFNTYF. For the CDR3, the DNA is TGCGCCAGCAGCCAAGAGATTGACAGGGCGTTCAATACCTACTTC.

This clonotype was counted at least ten times. The rearrangement joins TRBV7-2 to TRBJ2-2; D ambiguous. Germline assignment: CDR1 SGHTA and CDR2 FQGNSA. CDR3 length: 14 residues. The V end lost 1 base, the J end lost 6 bases, and 9 bases lay between the germline ends. The CDR3 DNA reads as TGTGCCAGCAGCTTAGTGTCAGCTCCCGGGGAGCTGTTTTTT. It is translated as CASSLVSAPGELFF.

This clonotype came up many times. J is TRBJ1-5 and V is TRBV5-1; D gene uncertain. Germline CDR1 is SGHRS and CDR2 is YFSETQ. Trimming removed 4 bases at V and 0 bases at J, with 17 bases between. The CDR3 loop spans 17 amino acids. CDR3 coding DNA: TGCGCCAGCAGCCCCACGGCAGAGCCGTATAGCAATCAGCCCCAGCATTTT. It yields the protein CASSPTAEPYSNQPQHF.

This clonotype was recorded at least ten times. CDR3: CASSPWDSDGYTF. As DNA, the CDR3 is TGCGCCAGCAGCCCCTGGGACAGCGATGGCTACACCTTC. This chain uses TRBV5-1 with TRBJ1-2; 7 nucleotides line up with TRBD1. The CDR3 sequence is 13 residues long. The V and J ends lost 4 bases and 6 bases, in that order; junction bases with no gene match: 6. Per the germline V gene, CDR1 is SGHRS and CDR2 is YFSETQ.

This clonotype was detected many times. CDR3 nucleotides: TGTGCCAGCAGCTTGGCAGGGGCGACAGATACGCAGTATTTT. Protein product: CASSLAGATDTQYF. The genes are TRBV5-4 and TRBJ2-3, with D perhaps TRBD1 (6 bases). The V end was cut by 0 bases, the J end by 3 bases, with 8 bases between. The CDR3 runs to 14 residues. Germline-derived CDR1 and CDR2 are SGHNT and YYREEE (reference sequence).